This TCR beta chain was sequenced in a study of cytomegalovirus exposure and HLA in healthy donors. Study information: In a later analysis, the 110 or so validation repertoires were reported to have used the same platform as the roughly 600 first-cohort repertoires. General study findings and limits: A few of the chains that were CMV-associated were confirmed in vitro to be specific for CMV antigens. Researchers counted some 150 TCR beta chains as cytomegalovirus-associated. According to a subsequent analysis, TCR clusters from the first cohort were inclined to appear together in the 110 or so validation repertoires.

Points on this clone: Its antigen remains unknown.

Data came from immunoSEQ multiplex PCR; TCRdb stores just in-frame clones and leaves some out. The top ten clones hold 0.83% of a sample with about 360,000 clones, 75% to 90% of them seen once. Trimming pared 0 bases from V and 6 bases from J, leaving 9 bases between. Per the germline V gene, CDR1 is GTSNPN and CDR2 is SVGIG (reference sequence). This CDR3 is 13 amino acids long. The TCR was taken from a woman aged 18-29 years in good health and CMV-seronegative. V usage is TRBV30 and J usage is TRBJ1-5; no firm D call. What was sequenced was PBMCs. The CDR3 nucleotides are TGTGCCTGGAGTGTAGGTTCGGGTCAGCCCCAGCATTTT. Encoded protein: CAWSVGSGQPQHF. Full variable domain (outside the CDR3, taken from reference TRBV30 and TRBJ1-5): SQTIHQWPATLVQPVGSPLSLECTVEGTSNPNLYWYRQAAGRGLQLLFYSVGIGQISSEVPQNLSASRPQDRQFILSSKKLLLSDSGFYLCAWSVGSGQPQHFGDGTRLSIL.